The 27 T cell receptor beta chains presented below share a single source sample, sequenced in a study of regulatory T cells in long-lasting Graves disease. Specified time point: persistent/refractory GD, antithyroid drugs over 5 years with positive TRAb. RNA extracted from PBMCs served as the sequencing template. For TCR beta, libraries came from iRepertoire HTBI primers and Arm-PCR of CDR3 regions. In TCRdb, the multiplex PCR reads were re-called with MiXCR into one record per CDR3 protein. The sample has a few hundred thousand distinct CDR3 sequences, roughly a quarter seen once; the top ten hold approximately 26%. The source was peripheral blood mononuclear cells (PBMCs), collected when the disease was refractory, from a patient treated with antithyroid drugs. The source is a female donor with Graves disease.

This clonotype was recorded at least ten times. The V call is TRBV12-3 or TRBV12-4, the J call TRBJ1-1; D gene unclear. Trimming pared 3 bases from V and 4 bases from J, leaving 12 bases between. This CDR3 spans 14 amino acids. The CDR3 region is CASSLDTRSTEAFF. The CDR3 DNA sequence: TGTGCCAGCAGTTTGGATACCAGGAGCACTGAAGCTTTCTTT.

The rearrangement joins TRBV29-1 to TRBJ2-7; 8 bases map to TRBD1. The CDR3 has 15 residues. Germline assignment: CDR1 SQVTM and CDR2 ANQGSEA. Germline trimming cut 2 bases from V and 3 bases from J; bases unmatched to any gene: 9. Written as DNA, the CDR3 is TGCAGCGTTGAAAATCCGGGGACAGGTAACTACGAGCAGTACTTC. Its protein product is CSVENPGTGNYEQYF.

In DNA form, the CDR3 reads TGTGCCTGGAGCTCCGCAGATACGCAGTATTTT. Encoded protein: CAWSSADTQYF. The chain employs TRBV30 and TRBJ2-3; D gene uncertain. Germline V gene data show CDR1 as GTSNPN and CDR2 as SVGIG (reference sequence). Trimming stripped 3 bases from V and 4 bases from J, with 5 bases between. The CDR3 covers 11 residues.

V gene TRBV20-1 combines with J gene TRBJ2-7; 7 bases are a match to TRBD1. The V segment lost 3 bases and the J segment 6 bases; nucleotides outside the gene matches: 5. The CDR3 sequence is 12 residues long. The germline CDR1 and CDR2 sequences are DFQATT and SNEGSKA (reference sequence). The CDR3 here is CSARTGPPEQYF. The CDR3 DNA sequence: TGCAGTGCTAGGACAGGGCCACCCGAGCAGTACTTC.

A few counts support this clonotype. This sequence joins TRBV19 and TRBJ2-5, with TRBD1 as a possible D gene (5 bases). V was trimmed by 5 bases and J by 4 bases, leaving 11 bases between them. This CDR3 region has 13 residues. Looked up from germline, CDR1 is LNHDA and CDR2 is SQIVND (reference sequence). DNA of the CDR3: TGTGCCAGTAGTTCCGCTAGGGGAGAGACCCAGTACTTC. Protein: CASSSARGETQYF.

This clonotype was counted many times. This chain uses TRBV10-3 with TRBJ1-2; 7 positions match TRBD1. The CDR3 is 15 residues long. The germline gives CDR1 ENHRY, CDR2 SYGVKD. The trim removed 6 bases at V and 6 bases at J, leaving 13 bases unmatched. CDR3 in DNA: TGTGCCATCAGCGACGACAGGGAGCTTTCCGATGGCTACACCTTC. Translating gives CAISDDRELSDGYTF.

This clonotype appeared many times. The chain carries TRBV20-1 and TRBJ2-5; 16 bases agree with TRBD2. The V segment lost 6 bases and the J segment 5 bases; nucleotides outside the gene matches: 9. Germline-derived CDR1 and CDR2 are DFQATT and SNEGSKA (reference sequence). The CDR3 has 16 residues. DNA of the CDR3: TGCAGTGCCGCGGGACTAGCGGGAGGGCCCGTGGAGACCCAGTACTTC. Its protein product is CSAAGLAGGPVETQYF.

The V and J genes are TRBV6-2 or TRBV6-3 and TRBJ1-5, with 7 bases aligning to TRBD1. The junction had 10 bases not matched to a gene; V was cut back by 10 bases and J by 7 bases. The CDR3 totals 13 residues. Germline CDR1 is MNHEY and CDR2 is SVGEGT. The CDR3 nucleotides read TGTGCCATCCGGGACAGTCACTTGCAGCCCCAGCATTTT. Protein: CAIRDSHLQPQHF.

This clonotype was observed many times. The limits of the CDR3 on the DNA are not certain, so only TCRdb's listed CDR3 is given. The CDR3 spells CAWSTTVGEAFF. The gene calls are TRBV30 and TRBJ1-1. Germline V gene lookup returns CDR1 GTSNPN and CDR2 SVGIG (reference sequence). Including both end residues, the CDR3 is 12 amino acids long.

This chain links TRBV9 with TRBJ1-3; D perhaps matches TRBD1 (5 bases). The CDR3 is 14 residues long. CDR1 is SGDLS and CDR2 is YYNGEE in the germline V gene. Trimming pared 2 bases from V and 0 bases from J, leaving 6 bases between. The CDR3 protein is CASSVTDSGNTIYF. The CDR3 DNA reads as TGTGCCAGCAGCGTGACAGACTCTGGAAACACCATATATTTT.

This chain connects TRBV12-3 or TRBV12-4 to TRBJ2-7; D tentatively fits TRBD1 or TRBD2 (5 bases each). Trimming cost V 6 bases and J 4 bases, with 13 bases left between them. CDR3 length equals 13 residues. As DNA, the CDR3 is TGTGCCAGCAGCACCCGGGACCGGTACGAGCAGTACTTC. It codes for CASSTRDRYEQYF.

In this sample, this clonotype turned up many times. CDR3 bases: TGCAGTGCTAGAGGGCAGGGAGAGACCCAGTACTTC. This codes for CSARGQGETQYF. The V call is TRBV20-1, the J call TRBJ2-5, with D perhaps matching TRBD1 (5 bases). From germline, CDR1 is DFQATT and CDR2 SNEGSKA (reference sequence). The CDR3 contains 12 residues. The germline V and J ends were trimmed by 1 base and 4 bases, with 7 bases remaining between them.

In its sample, this clonotype was seen a few times. CDR3 region: CSASLLAGGTDTQYF. CDR3 bases: TGCAGTGCTTCCCTGCTAGCGGGAGGCACAGATACGCAGTATTTT. V usage is TRBV20-1 and J usage is TRBJ2-3, with 10 bases lining up with TRBD2. Unmatched junction bases numbered 6, after V lost 5 bases and J lost 1 base. In germline, CDR1 is DFQATT, CDR2 SNEGSKA (reference sequence). There are 15 residues in the CDR3.

This clonotype was found a few times. J is TRBJ2-1 and V is TRBV5-5; D is undetermined. CDR1 and CDR2 from the germline V gene are SGHKS and YYEKEE (reference sequence). Deletions cut 0 bases from V and 9 bases from J, with 7 bases between. The CDR3 is 12 amino acids. CDR3 in amino acids: CASSLGVGEQFF. In DNA, the CDR3 is TGTGCCAGCAGCTTGGGGGTAGGTGAGCAGTTCTTC.

This clonotype has a count of ten or more. The CDR3 DNA reads TGTGCCAGCTCCCGGGCCGGCGGGTCCTACGAGCAGTACTTC. It codes for CASSRAGGSYEQYF. The gene calls are TRBV7-2 and TRBJ2-7; possibly TRBD2 for D (5 bases). Germline assignment: CDR1 SGHTA and CDR2 FQGNSA. V was cut by 8 bases and J by 1 base, with 15 bases left in between. The CDR3 extends over 14 amino acids. Based on the CDR3 plus reference TRBV7-2 and TRBJ2-7, the full variable domain is GAGVSQSPSNKVTEKGKDVELRCDPISGHTALYWYRQSLGQGLEFLIYFQGNSAPDKSGLPSDRFSAERTGGSVSTLTIQRTQQEDSAVYLCASSRAGGSYEQYFGPGTRLTVT.

This clonotype was counted at least ten times. The CDR3 DNA is TGTGCCAGCAGTTTATCAGGCGGGACAGGCCTCTACGAGCAGTACTTC. It translates to CASSLSGGTGLYEQYF. The chain recombines TRBV28 with TRBJ2-7; 8 bases line up with TRBD1. The CDR3 spans 16 residues. With 1 base clipped from V and 3 bases from J, the junction kept 8 bases outside the gene matches. Germline-derived CDR1 and CDR2 are MDHEN and SYDVKM. The variable domain in full, completed from reference TRBV28 and TRBJ2-7, reads DVKVTQSSRYLVKRTGEKVFLECVQDMDHENMFWYRQDPGLGLRLIYFSYDVKMKEKGDIPEGYSVSREKKERFSLILESASTNQTSMYLCASSLSGGTGLYEQYFGPGTRLTVT.

This clonotype appeared a few times. The chain carries TRBV27 and TRBJ2-7; 9 nucleotides align to TRBD2. V shed 2 bases, J shed 5 bases, and the junction held 4 bases outside the gene matches. This CDR3 spans 14 amino acids. Per the germline V gene, CDR1 is MNHEY and CDR2 is SMNVEV (reference sequence). CDR3 nucleotide sequence: TGTGCCAGCAGTTTAATGGGACTAGCTGACGAGCAGTACTTC. Protein: CASSLMGLADEQYF.

The chain has TRBV19 and TRBJ2-2; TRBD2 agrees at 12 bases. The germline V gene has CDR1 LNHDA and CDR2 SQIVND (reference sequence). Losses at the gene ends were 10 bases for V and 5 bases for J; bases not matched to a gene: 11. The CDR3 has 16 amino acids. In DNA, the CDR3 is TGTGCCACCGGAGGACTAGCGGGATTTTCGACCGGGGAGCTGTTTTTT. It is translated as CATGGLAGFSTGELFF.

This clonotype occurred many times. The rearrangement joins TRBV28 to TRBJ1-2; 7 bases are a match to TRBD1. The germline V gene has CDR1 MDHEN and CDR2 SYDVKM. The V and J ends lost 2 bases and 8 bases, in that order; junction bases with no gene match: 8. The CDR3 is made up of 14 amino acids. CDR3 in DNA: TGTGCCAGCAGTTTAGGGCAGGGGGTAGGGGGCTACACCTTC. This encodes CASSLGQGVGGYTF.

V gene TRBV7-9 combines with J gene TRBJ2-7; 8 bases line up with TRBD1. The V segment lost 0 bases and the J segment 3 bases; nucleotides outside the gene matches: 19. Germline V gene sequence: CDR1 SEHNR, CDR2 FQNEAQ (reference sequence). The CDR3 covers 20 residues. The CDR3 sequence is CASSLAAQPNSGQARYEQYF. The CDR3 DNA sequence: TGTGCCAGCAGCTTAGCGGCCCAACCCAACTCGGGACAGGCCCGCTACGAGCAGTACTTC.

V usage is TRBV4-2 and J usage is TRBJ1-3; no clear D gene. Trimming removed 0 bases at V and 0 bases at J, with 6 bases between. Germline loops: CDR1 LGHNA, CDR2 YNFKEQ. This CDR3 spans 15 amino acids. In DNA form, the CDR3 reads TGTGCCAGCAGCCAAGAGGACGGCTCTGGAAACACCATATATTTT. Its protein product is CASSQEDGSGNTIYF.

This clonotype was counted ten times or more. The chain joins TRBV12-3 or TRBV12-4 to TRBJ1-1; 7 bases agree with TRBD1. There are 15 residues in the CDR3. The ends lost 5 bases at V and 0 bases at J; junction bases unmatched: 6. CDR3 residues: CASSSWDSMNTEAFF. CDR3 in DNA: TGTGCCAGCAGTAGCTGGGACAGCATGAACACTGAAGCTTTCTTT.

Worth noting for this clonotype: Germline and junction disagree at one end, which may indicate a read error. The chain couples TRBV12-3 or TRBV12-4 to TRBJ2-2; 10 bases align to TRBD2. The CDR3 covers 15 residues. The CDR3 nucleotides read TGTACCAGCAGTCGACTAGCGGGGAACACCGGGGAGCTGTTTTTT. It yields the protein CTSSRLAGNTGELFF.

The gene calls are TRBV19 and TRBJ2-7, with 9 bases lining up with TRBD2. The CDR3 runs 14 residues. The J segment lost 5 bases and the V segment lost 4 bases, leaving 6 bases of the junction unmatched. Germline values: CDR1 LNHDA, CDR2 SQIVND (reference sequence). This CDR3 reads CASSRLAGDDEQYF. The CDR3 region has the DNA TGTGCCAGTAGTAGGTTAGCGGGAGATGACGAGCAGTACTTC.

This chain uses TRBV5-1 with TRBJ1-2, with D hard to call. The CDR3 loop spans 15 amino acids. Deletions cut 1 base from V and 4 bases from J, with 14 bases between. Looked up from germline, CDR1 is SGHRS and CDR2 is YFSETQ. CDR3 loop: CASSLSVEKFYGYTF. The CDR3 DNA follows: TGCGCCAGCAGCTTGTCGGTAGAGAAATTCTATGGCTACACCTTC.

The sample holds a few counts of this clonotype. CDR3 region: CASSQVTTGPKHF. The CDR3, as DNA: TGCGCCAGCAGCCAAGTGACAACAGGTCCGAAGCATTTT. V gene TRBV4-1 combines with J gene TRBJ1-5, with D maybe TRBD1 (5 bases). CDR3 length equals 13 residues. The V end lost 1 base, the J end lost 14 bases, and 15 bases lay between the germline ends. Germline V CDR1 and CDR2: MGHRA, YSYEKL.

Only a few counts were recorded for this clonotype. The V call is TRBV7-3, the J call TRBJ2-2; 7 nucleotides align to TRBD2. The CDR3 is 16 amino acids. From germline, CDR1 is SGHTA and CDR2 FQGTGA. Trimming at V came to 2 bases and at J to 4 bases, leaving 7 bases not matched to a gene. CDR3 region: CASSLRPPSGTGELFF. CDR3 sequence (DNA): TGTGCCAGCAGCTTACGCCCCCCTAGCGGCACCGGGGAGCTGTTTTTT.